Listed below are T cell receptor beta chains from one sample, sequenced in a study of T-cell memory formation after mild COVID-19. TCRdb recomputed calls from the 5' RACE reads with MiXCR, one row per CDR3 protein. This sample carries more than 55,000 distinct CDR3 sequences, over 7.5% of them seen once, and the ten largest clones take more than 0.95%. Input material: PBMCs or a T cell subset sorted from them (not recorded which). The receptors stem from a man younger than 30 who had mild COVID-19 (a few samples of this study predate the infection). Cell type and time point are not known. Both conserved end residues are part of each CDR3. D genes are given only for firm matches. Clone size appears in some rows only: once, few, many, or a class for an expanded clone.

D | V | size | CDR3
- | TRBV12-3/TRBV12-4 | few | CASSLARQGHQPQHF
- | TRBV19 | - | CASSISSYNEQFF
- | TRBV5-1 | few | CASSQTTDSGNTIYF
TRBD2 | TRBV10-3 | few | CAIRSGTRTSEQYF
TRBD1 | TRBV7-2 | - | CASSELGQGVYEQFF
TRBD1 | TRBV5-6 | - | CASSRGQADTQYF
- | TRBV6-2/TRBV6-3 | few | CASSYGPDTQYF
- | TRBV20-1 | many | CSADRGANGYTF
- | TRBV10-2 | - | CASSERTGELFF
- | TRBV6-1 | few | CASSEDPYQETQYF
TRBD2 | TRBV28 | few | CASSPGGSNTGELFF
- | TRBV12-3/TRBV12-4 | few | CASSKVHGVPGTYEQYF
- | TRBV6-2/TRBV6-3 | - | CASMQGGGEQFF
- | TRBV5-1 | - | CASSLEAGAYNEQFF
- | TRBV3-1 | - | CASSRSRGSFYTGELFF
- | TRBV20-1 | few | CSARDRRAQMNTEAFF
TRBD1 | TRBV5-1 | few | CASTGQRTGELFF
- | TRBV7-2 | - | CASSPWAGVNQPQHF
- | TRBV6-2/TRBV6-3 | - | CASSSAGQGGRFF
- | TRBV23-1 | many | CASSQKERSETQYF
TRBD1 | TRBV12-3/TRBV12-4 | - | CASSPLQGDQPQHF
- | TRBV20-1 | few | CSARDSRGAYEKLFF
TRBD2 | TRBV9 | - | CASNRGELAGGTADTQYF
- | TRBV6-5 | few | CASSYSSGSKNYGYTF
TRBD1 | TRBV12-3/TRBV12-4 | - | CASRGSGGQPQHF
TRBD2 | TRBV10-3 | - | CAISESSSGGDEQFF
- | TRBV5-1 | many | CASSLDGTSSYNEQFF
TRBD1 | TRBV4-1 | few | CASSHGQGATEAFF
TRBD1 | TRBV12-3/TRBV12-4 | few | CASSLEGAQETQYF
TRBD1 | TRBV5-1 | - | CASSTRAGGSFYEQYF
- | TRBV18 | - | CASSPSVDEQYF
- | TRBV7-9 | many | CASNRQADTQYF
- | TRBV2 | - | CASNRDGDYGYTF
- | TRBV6-5 | many | CASKHQNTGELFF
TRBD2 | TRBV20-1 | - | CSARDTSGGRETQYF
TRBD1 | TRBV5-5 | - | CASSLGTGDGYTF
- | TRBV4-3 | - | CASSQDLGTGTSQETQYF
TRBD2 | TRBV5-1 | few | CASRTSGGVEETQYF
- | TRBV3-1 | - | CASSQEWGRGDTQYF
- | TRBV4-1 | - | CASSHARLDGRSYNEQFF
TRBD2 | TRBV20-1 | few | CSAFGGGLAYEQYF
- | TRBV6-2/TRBV6-3 | - | CANLRQTSSYGYTF
- | TRBV29-1 | few | CSATTGGNTEAFF
- | TRBV12-3/TRBV12-4 | - | CASSLQRGEQFF
- | TRBV7-2 | many | CASSLGTYGYTF
TRBD1 | TRBV5-1 | - | CASSANPGQKNTEAFF
TRBD2 | TRBV5-1 | few | CASSLIAGGLNTQYF
TRBD2 | TRBV7-9 | medium-sized | CASSAPAGVGEQYF
- | TRBV12-3/TRBV12-4 | - | CASSLKRRGQETQYF
TRBD1 | TRBV24-1 | - | CATRQGELAKNIQYF
- | TRBV20-1 | - | CSASDSSTDTQYF